This paragraph reports one TCR beta chain. These data are taken from a study of CXCR3-negative and CXCR3-positive naive CD8 T cells. Study information: Roughly 130 million TRB reads were obtained in total, which works out to about 1.5 +/- 0.3 million per library.

The TRB cDNA libraries were prepared by 5' RACE with UMI labels. TCRdb reanalyzed the 5' RACE reads and collapses them to one entry per CDR3 protein, without DNA. The sample's table shows tens of thousands of distinct CDR3 sequences. Per the germline V gene, CDR1 is MGHRA and CDR2 is YSYEKL. The CDR3 is 15 amino acids. Sequenced material: memory CD8+ T cells from blood. This receptor was taken from a human donor in good health. Some clones in this sample may be carry-over from other donors' samples. The J gene is TRBJ2-5, the V gene TRBV4-1. The CDR3: CASSQEGRKQETQYF.